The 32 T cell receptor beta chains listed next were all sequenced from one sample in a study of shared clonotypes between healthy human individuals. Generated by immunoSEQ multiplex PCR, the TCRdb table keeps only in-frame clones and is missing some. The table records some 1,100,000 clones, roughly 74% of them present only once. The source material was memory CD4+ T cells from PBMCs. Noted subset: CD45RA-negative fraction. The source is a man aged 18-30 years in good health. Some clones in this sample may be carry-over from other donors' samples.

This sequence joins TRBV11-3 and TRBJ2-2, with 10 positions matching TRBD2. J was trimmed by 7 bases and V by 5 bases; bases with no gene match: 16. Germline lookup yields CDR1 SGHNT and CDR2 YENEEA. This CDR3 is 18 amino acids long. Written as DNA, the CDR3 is TGTGCCAGCAGCCGTAGGAGCGGGAGGGCCGTTTCGGGCGGGGAGCTGTTTTTT. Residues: CASSRRSGRAVSGGELFF.

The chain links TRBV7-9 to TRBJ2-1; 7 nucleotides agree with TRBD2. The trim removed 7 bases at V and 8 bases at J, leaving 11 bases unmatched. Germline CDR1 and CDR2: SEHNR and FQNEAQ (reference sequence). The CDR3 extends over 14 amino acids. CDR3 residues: CASTYGAGADEQFF. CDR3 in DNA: TGTGCCAGCACCTACGGGGCGGGAGCTGATGAGCAGTTCTTC.

In DNA form, the CDR3 reads TGTGCCAGCTCACCTACCGACTCCTTCGACTACGAGCAGTACTTC. This codes for CASSPTDSFDYEQYF. The V call is TRBV18, the J call TRBJ2-7; D unclear. The germline gives CDR1 KGHSH, CDR2 LQKENI. V was cut by 3 bases and J by 3 bases, with 15 bases left in between. CDR3 length: 15 residues.

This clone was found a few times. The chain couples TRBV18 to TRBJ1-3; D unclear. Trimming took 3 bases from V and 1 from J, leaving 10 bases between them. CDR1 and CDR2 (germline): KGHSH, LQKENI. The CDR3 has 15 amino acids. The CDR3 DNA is TGTGCCAGCTCACCCGGGTCCTGGTCTGGAAACACCATATATTTT. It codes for CASSPGSWSGNTIYF. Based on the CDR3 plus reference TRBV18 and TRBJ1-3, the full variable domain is NAGVMQNPRHLVRRRGQEARLRCSPMKGHSHVYWYRQLPEEGLKFMVYLQKENIIDESGMPKERFSAEFPKEGPSILRIQQVVRGDSAAYFCASSPGSWSGNTIYFGEGSWLTVV.

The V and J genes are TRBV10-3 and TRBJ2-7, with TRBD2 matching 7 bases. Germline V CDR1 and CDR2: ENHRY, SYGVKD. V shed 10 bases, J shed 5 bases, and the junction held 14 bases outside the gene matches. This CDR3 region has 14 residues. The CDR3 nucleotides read TGTGCCAGTGGGACCAGGGAGGGTTCGGACGAGCAGTACTTC. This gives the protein CASGTREGSDEQYF.

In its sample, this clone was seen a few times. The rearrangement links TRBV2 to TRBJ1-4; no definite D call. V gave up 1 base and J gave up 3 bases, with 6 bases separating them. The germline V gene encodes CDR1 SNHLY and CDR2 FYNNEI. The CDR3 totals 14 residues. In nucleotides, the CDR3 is TGTGCCAGCAGTGAAGAGGTGGCTAATGAAAAACTGTTTTTT. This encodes CASSEEVANEKLFF. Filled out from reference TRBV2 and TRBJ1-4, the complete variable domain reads EPEVTQTPSHQVTQMGQEVILRCVPISNHLYFYWYRQILGQKVEFLVSFYNNEISEKSEIFDDQFSVERPDGSNFTLKIRSTKLEDSAMYFCASSEEVANEKLFFGSGTQLSVL.

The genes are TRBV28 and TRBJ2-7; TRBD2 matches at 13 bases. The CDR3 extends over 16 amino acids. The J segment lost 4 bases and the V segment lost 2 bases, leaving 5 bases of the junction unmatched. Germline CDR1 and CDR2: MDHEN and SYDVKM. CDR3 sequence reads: CASSLRGLAGTYEQYF. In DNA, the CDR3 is TGTGCCAGCAGTTTAAGGGGACTAGCGGGGACTTACGAGCAGTACTTC.

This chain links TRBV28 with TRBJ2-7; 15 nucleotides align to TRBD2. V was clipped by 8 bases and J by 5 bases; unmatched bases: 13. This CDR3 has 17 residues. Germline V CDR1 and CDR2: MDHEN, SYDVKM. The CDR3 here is CASRPGGLAGGRDEQYF. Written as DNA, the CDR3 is TGTGCCAGCCGCCCGGGAGGACTAGCGGGAGGGCGGGACGAGCAGTACTTC.

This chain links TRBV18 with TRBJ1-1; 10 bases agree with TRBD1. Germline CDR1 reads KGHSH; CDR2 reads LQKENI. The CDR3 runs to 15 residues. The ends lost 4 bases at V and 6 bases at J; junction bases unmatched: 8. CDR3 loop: CASSRGTGDIAEAFF. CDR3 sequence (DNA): TGTGCCAGCTCACGAGGGACAGGGGATATCGCTGAAGCTTTCTTT. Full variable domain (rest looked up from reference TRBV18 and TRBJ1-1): NAGVMQNPRHLVRRRGQEARLRCSPMKGHSHVYWYRQLPEEGLKFMVYLQKENIIDESGMPKERFSAEFPKEGPSILRIQQVVRGDSAAYFCASSRGTGDIAEAFFGQGTRLTVV.

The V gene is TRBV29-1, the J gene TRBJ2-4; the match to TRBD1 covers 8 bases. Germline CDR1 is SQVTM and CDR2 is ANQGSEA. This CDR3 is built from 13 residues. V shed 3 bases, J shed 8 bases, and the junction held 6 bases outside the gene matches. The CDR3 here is CSVEGQGADIQYF. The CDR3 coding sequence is TGCAGCGTTGAGGGGCAGGGGGCGGACATTCAGTACTTC.

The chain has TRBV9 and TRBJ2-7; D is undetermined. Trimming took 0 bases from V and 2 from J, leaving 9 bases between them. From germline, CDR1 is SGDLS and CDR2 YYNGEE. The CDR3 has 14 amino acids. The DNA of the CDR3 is TGTGCCAGCAGCGTAGGTGGCGCACCCTACGAGCAGTACTTC. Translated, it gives CASSVGGAPYEQYF.

The CDR3 DNA is TGTGCCAGTAGTATCGCCCAGAACACTGAAGCTTTCTTT. It specifies CASSIAQNTEAFF. The gene calls are TRBV19 and TRBJ1-1; D is unclear. CDR1 is LNHDA and CDR2 is SQIVND in the germline V gene (reference sequence). The CDR3 is 13 amino acids. V gave up 3 bases and J gave up 1 base, with 6 bases separating them.

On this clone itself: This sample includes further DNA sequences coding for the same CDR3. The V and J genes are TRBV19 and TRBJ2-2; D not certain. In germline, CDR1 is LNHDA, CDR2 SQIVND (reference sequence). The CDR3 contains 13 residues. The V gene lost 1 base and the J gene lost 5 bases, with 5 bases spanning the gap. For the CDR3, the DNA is TGTGCCAGTAGTATAGGCAGAACCGGGGAGCTGTTTTTT. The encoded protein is CASSIGRTGELFF. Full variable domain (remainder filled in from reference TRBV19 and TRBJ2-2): DGGITQSPKYLFRKEGQNVTLSCEQNLNHDAMYWYRQDPGQGLRLIYYSQIVNDFQKGDIAEGYSVSREKKESFPLTVTSAQKNPTAFYLCASSIGRTGELFFGEGSRLTVL.

CDR3 DNA sequence: TGTGCCAGCTCACCTAAGGGGTCCGCCTACGAGCAGTACTTC. It encodes CASSPKGSAYEQYF. The chain uses TRBV18 and TRBJ2-7; D may be TRBD1 (5 bases). Trimming shortened V by 3 bases and J by 2 bases, and 11 bases separated the two germline ends. CDR3 length equals 14 residues. Germline V gene data show CDR1 as KGHSH and CDR2 as LQKENI. The variable domain in full, with the rest retrieved from reference TRBV18 and TRBJ2-7, is NAGVMQNPRHLVRRRGQEARLRCSPMKGHSHVYWYRQLPEEGLKFMVYLQKENIIDESGMPKERFSAEFPKEGPSILRIQQVVRGDSAAYFCASSPKGSAYEQYFGPGTRLTVT.

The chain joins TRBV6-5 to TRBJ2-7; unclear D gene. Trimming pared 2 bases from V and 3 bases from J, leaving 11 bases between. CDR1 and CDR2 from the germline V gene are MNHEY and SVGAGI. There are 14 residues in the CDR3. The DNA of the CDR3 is TGTGCCAGCAGTTACCCCGGTAAAAGCTACGAGCAGTACTTC. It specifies CASSYPGKSYEQYF.

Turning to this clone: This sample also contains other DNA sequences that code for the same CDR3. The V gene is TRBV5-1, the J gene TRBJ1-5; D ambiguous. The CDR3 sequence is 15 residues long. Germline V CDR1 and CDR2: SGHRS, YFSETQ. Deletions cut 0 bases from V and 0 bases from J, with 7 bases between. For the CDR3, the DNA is TGCGCCAGCAGCTTGGAAGGGATTAGCAATCAGCCCCAGCATTTT. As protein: CASSLEGISNQPQHF.

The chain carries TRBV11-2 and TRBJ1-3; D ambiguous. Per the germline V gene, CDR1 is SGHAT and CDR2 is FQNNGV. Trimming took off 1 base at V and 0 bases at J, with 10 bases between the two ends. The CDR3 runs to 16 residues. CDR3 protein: CASSLAPGSSGNTIYF. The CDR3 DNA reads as TGTGCCAGCAGCTTAGCCCCGGGGAGCTCTGGAAACACCATATATTTT.

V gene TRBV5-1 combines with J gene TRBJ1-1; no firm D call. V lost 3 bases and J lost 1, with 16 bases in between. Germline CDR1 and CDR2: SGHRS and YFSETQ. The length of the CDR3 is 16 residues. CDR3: CASSSFYAVANTEAFF. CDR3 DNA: TGCGCCAGCAGCTCCTTTTATGCGGTTGCGAACACTGAAGCTTTCTTT.

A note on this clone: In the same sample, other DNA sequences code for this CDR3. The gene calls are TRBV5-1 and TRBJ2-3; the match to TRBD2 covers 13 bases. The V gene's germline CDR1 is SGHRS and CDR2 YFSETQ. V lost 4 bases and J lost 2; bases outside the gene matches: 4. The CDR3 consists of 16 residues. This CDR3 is CASSGGLAGSTDTQYF. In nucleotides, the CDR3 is TGCGCCAGCAGCGGGGGACTAGCGGGATCCACAGATACGCAGTATTTT.

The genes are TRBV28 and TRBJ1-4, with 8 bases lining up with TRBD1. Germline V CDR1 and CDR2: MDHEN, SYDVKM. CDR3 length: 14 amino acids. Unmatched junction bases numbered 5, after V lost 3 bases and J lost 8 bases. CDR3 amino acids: CASSLTGVQEKLFF. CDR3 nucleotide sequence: TGTGCCAGCAGTTTGACAGGGGTGCAGGAAAAACTGTTTTTT.

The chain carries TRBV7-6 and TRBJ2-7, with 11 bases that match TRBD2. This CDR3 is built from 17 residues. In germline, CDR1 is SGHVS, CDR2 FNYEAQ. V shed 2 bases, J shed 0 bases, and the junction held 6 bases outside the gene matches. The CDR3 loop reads CASSLRPGTSGSYEQYF. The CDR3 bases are TGTGCCAGCAGCTTACGCCCCGGGACTAGCGGCTCCTACGAGCAGTACTTC.

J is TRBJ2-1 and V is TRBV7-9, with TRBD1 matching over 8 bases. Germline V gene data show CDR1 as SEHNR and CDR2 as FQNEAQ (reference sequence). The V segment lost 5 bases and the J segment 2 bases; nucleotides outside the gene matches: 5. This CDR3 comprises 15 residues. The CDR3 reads CASSRQGTPYNEQFF. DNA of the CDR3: TGTGCCAGCAGCCGACAGGGGACCCCCTACAATGAGCAGTTCTTC. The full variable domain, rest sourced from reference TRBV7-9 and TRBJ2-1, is DTGVSQNPRHKITKRGQNVTFRCDPISEHNRLYWYRQTLGQGPEFLTYFQNEAQLEKSRLLSDRFSAERPKGSFSTLEIQRTEQGDSAMYLCASSRQGTPYNEQFFGPGTRLTVL.

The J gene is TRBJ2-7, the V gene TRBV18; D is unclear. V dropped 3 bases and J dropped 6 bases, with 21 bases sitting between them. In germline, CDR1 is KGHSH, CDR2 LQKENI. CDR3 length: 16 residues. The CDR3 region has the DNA TGTGCCAGCTCACCCCGATTGACTCGATCGGATGTCGAGCAGTACTTC. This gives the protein CASSPRLTRSDVEQYF.

The DNA for the CDR3 is TGTGCCAGCAGCTTAGAGAGGACTTTGGACACGCAGTATTTT. As protein: CASSLERTLDTQYF. The chain uses TRBV7-2 and TRBJ2-3, with D possibly matching TRBD2 (5 bases). The CDR3 has 14 amino acids. The V end lost 1 base, the J end lost 9 bases, and 14 bases lay between the germline ends. Germline CDR1 reads SGHTA; CDR2 reads FQGNSA.

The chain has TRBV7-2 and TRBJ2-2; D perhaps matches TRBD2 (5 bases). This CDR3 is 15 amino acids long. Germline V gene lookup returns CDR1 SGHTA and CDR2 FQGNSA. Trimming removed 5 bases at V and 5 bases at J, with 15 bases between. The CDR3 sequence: CASSAGSTETGELFF. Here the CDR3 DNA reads TGTGCCAGCAGCGCGGGCTCCACGGAAACCGGGGAGCTGTTTTTT.

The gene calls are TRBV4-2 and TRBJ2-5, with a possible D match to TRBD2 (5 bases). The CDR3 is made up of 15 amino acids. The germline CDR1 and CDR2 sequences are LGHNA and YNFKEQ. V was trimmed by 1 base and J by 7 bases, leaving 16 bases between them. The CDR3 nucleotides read TGTGCCAGCAGCCAAGGGGAGTTAAACCCGGGGACCCAGTACTTC. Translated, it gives CASSQGELNPGTQYF.

In DNA, the CDR3 is TGCGCCAGCAGCCAAGATCTGGCCCCAAGCTCCTACAATGAGCAGTTCTTC. Amino acids: CASSQDLAPSSYNEQFF. The V call is TRBV4-3, the J call TRBJ2-1; no firm D call. The CDR3 extends over 17 amino acids. V lost 0 bases to trimming and J lost 0 bases, with 12 bases between them. Germline CDR1 LGHNA, CDR2 YSLEER.

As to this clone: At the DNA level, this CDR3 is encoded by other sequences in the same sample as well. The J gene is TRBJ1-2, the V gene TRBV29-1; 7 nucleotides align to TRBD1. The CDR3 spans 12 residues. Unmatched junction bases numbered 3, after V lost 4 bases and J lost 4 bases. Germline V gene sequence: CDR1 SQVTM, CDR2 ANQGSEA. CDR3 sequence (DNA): TGCAGCGTTGGGACAGGCTCCTATGGCTACACCTTC. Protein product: CSVGTGSYGYTF.

This chain's CDR3 is CAWRQGGSKETQYF. CDR3 sequence (DNA): TGTGCCTGGAGGCAAGGGGGCAGCAAAGAGACCCAGTACTTC. The genes are TRBV30 and TRBJ2-5; TRBD1 matches 7 bases. Trimming took 3 bases from V and 3 from J; bases not matched to a gene: 7. This CDR3 comprises 14 residues. Germline CDR1 is GTSNPN and CDR2 is SVGIG (reference sequence).

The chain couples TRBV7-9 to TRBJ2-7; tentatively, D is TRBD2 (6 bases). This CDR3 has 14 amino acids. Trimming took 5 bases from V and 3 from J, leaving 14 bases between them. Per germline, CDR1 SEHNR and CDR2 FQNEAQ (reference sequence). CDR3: CASSMGLEFYEQYF. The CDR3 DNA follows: TGTGCCAGCAGCATGGGACTCGAATTCTACGAGCAGTACTTC.

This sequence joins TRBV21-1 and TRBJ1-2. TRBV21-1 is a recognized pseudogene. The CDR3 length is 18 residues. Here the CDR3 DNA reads TGTGCCAGCAGCACGGGGGGTCGGGGCCACCCATTTAACTATGGCTACACCTTC. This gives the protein CASSTGGRGHPFNYGYTF.

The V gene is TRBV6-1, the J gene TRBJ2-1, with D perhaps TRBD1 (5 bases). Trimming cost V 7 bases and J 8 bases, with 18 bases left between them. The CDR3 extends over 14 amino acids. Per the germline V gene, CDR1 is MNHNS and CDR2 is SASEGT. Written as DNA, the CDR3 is TGTGCCAGCACCCTAAACGGGCAAGGGGATGAGCAGTTCTTC. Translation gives CASTLNGQGDEQFF.